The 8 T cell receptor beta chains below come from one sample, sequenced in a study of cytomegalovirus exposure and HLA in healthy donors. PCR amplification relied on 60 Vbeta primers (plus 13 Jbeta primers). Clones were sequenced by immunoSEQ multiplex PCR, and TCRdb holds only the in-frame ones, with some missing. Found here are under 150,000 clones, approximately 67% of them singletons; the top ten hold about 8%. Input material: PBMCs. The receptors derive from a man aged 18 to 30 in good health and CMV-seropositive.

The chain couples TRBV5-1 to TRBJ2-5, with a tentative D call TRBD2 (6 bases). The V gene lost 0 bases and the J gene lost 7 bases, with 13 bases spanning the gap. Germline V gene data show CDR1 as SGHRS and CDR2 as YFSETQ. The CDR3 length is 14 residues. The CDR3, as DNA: TGCGCCAGCAGCTTGGGGCGGGGAGAAGGGACCCAGTACTTC. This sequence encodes CASSLGRGEGTQYF.

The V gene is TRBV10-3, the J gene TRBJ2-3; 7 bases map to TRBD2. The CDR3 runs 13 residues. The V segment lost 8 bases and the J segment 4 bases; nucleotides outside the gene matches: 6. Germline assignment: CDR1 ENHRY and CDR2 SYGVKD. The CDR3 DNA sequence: TGTGCCATCGGGGAGGGACTGTCAGATACGCAGTATTTT. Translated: CAIGEGLSDTQYF.

CDR3 amino acids: CATSTKQGNEQFF. The CDR3 DNA follows: TGTGCCACCAGCACCAAACAGGGCAATGAGCAGTTCTTC. The gene calls are TRBV15 and TRBJ2-1; D may be TRBD1 (6 bases). Germline V lookup: CDR1 LNHNV, CDR2 YYDKDF (reference sequence). Trimming shortened V by 4 bases and J by 6 bases, and 10 bases separated the two germline ends. CDR3 length: 13 residues.

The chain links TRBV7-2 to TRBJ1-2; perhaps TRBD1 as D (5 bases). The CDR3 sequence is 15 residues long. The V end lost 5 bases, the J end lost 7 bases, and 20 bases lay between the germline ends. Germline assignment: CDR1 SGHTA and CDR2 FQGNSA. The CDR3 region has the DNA TGTGCCAGCAGCCAAGTCGGAGGGGCGGTGAGTGGCTACACCTTC. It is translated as CASSQVGGAVSGYTF.

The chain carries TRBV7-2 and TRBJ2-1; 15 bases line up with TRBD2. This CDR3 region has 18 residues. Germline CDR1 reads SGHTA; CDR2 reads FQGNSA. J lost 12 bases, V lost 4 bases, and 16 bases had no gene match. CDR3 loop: CASSSGLAGGGNGGVQFF. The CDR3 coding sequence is TGTGCCAGCAGCTCTGGACTAGCGGGGGGGGGCAATGGAGGGGTGCAGTTCTTC.

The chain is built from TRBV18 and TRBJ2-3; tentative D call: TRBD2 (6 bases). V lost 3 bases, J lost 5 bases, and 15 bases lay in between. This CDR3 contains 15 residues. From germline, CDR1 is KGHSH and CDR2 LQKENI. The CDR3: CASSPRGGLVDTQYF. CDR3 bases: TGTGCCAGCTCACCCCGGGGAGGTTTGGTAGATACGCAGTATTTT.

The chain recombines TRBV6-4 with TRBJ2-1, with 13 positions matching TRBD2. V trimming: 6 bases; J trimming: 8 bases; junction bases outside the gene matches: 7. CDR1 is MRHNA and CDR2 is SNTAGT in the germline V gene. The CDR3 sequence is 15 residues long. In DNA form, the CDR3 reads TGTGCCAGCAGCGAACTAGCGGGGGGGCCCGATGAGCAGTTCTTC. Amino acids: CASSELAGGPDEQFF.

The CDR3 sequence is CATSRLGTNYGYTF. DNA of the CDR3: TGTGCCACCAGCAGACTCGGGACTAACTATGGCTACACCTTC. The chain combines TRBV15 with TRBJ1-2; no clear D gene. The CDR3 contains 14 residues. Looked up from germline, CDR1 is LNHNV and CDR2 is YYDKDF (reference sequence). V lost 2 bases, J lost 0 bases, and 7 bases lay in between.